Included here is one T cell receptor (beta chain) sequence, with context. The antigen is undetermined. This record belongs to a study of vaccination effects on CD4 cells after COVID-19. ViraFEST assay sequencing came after antigen-specific CD4+ T cells were expanded with viral peptide pools. Culture lasted about nine days before CD4+ T cell isolation. Using immunoSEQ multiplex PCR, the repertoire was profiled, and TCRdb retains in-frame clones only, with some absent. Of about 79,000 clones in the sample, approximately 81% were seen once. Trimming cost V 7 bases and J 5 bases; bases outside gene matches: 3. Per germline, CDR1 LNHDA and CDR2 SQIVND (reference sequence). This CDR3 region has 14 residues.

The genes are TRBV19 and TRBJ2-1; 12 bases map to TRBD2. The input for sequencing was CD4+ T cells from PBMCs cultured with HCoV-229E spike peptides, taken before COVID-19 vaccination. The sequence derives from a human donor who received a COVID-19 vaccine. CDR3 region: CASTSGGEHNEQFF. The CDR3 nucleotides read TGTGCCAGTACTAGCGGGGGGGAACACAATGAGCAGTTCTTC.